A selection of T cell receptor beta chains follows, all from one sample in a study of T-cell memory formation after mild COVID-19. TCRdb ran MiXCR on the 5' RACE reads and lists one entry per CDR3 protein. Among roughly 300,000 distinct CDR3 sequences, about a sixth were seen once, and the ten largest hold roughly 23%. What was sequenced was PBMCs or a T cell subset sorted from them (not recorded which). The receptors shown here come from a man aged 18 to 30 who had mild COVID-19 (a few samples of this study predate the infection). Cell type and time point are not known. Both conserved end residues are part of each CDR3. A D gene is named only where the DNA matches it firmly. The size field is filled for only some rows; it gives once, few, many or a size class.

j_call d_call v_call clone_size cdr3_aa cdr3_nt
TRBJ1-1 . TRBV20-1 once CSAIKSGRDGEAFF TGCAGTGCTATAAAATCCGGCAGGGACGGTGAAGCTTTCTTT
TRBJ1-5 . TRBV6-2/TRBV6-3 . CASTKSAGNQPQHF TGTGCCAGCACTAAATCGGCAGGCAATCAGCCCCAGCATTTT
TRBJ2-5 TRBD2 TRBV7-9 few CASSELDGGVETQYF TGTGCCAGCAGCGAACTCGACGGGGGGGTTGAGACCCAGTACTTC
TRBJ2-3 TRBD1 TRBV11-1 few CASSSRDRRTDTQYF TGTGCCAGCAGCTCCCGGGACAGGCGGACAGATACGCAGTATTTT
TRBJ2-6 . TRBV7-2 . CASSSLTGANVLTF TGTGCCAGCAGCTCCTTAACTGGGGCCAACGTCCTGACTTTC
TRBJ2-1 TRBD2 TRBV7-6 . CASSSGLVSDEQFF TGTGCCAGCAGTTCGGGACTAGTTTCCGATGAGCAGTTCTTC
TRBJ2-5 . TRBV6-2/TRBV6-3 few CASSLGIGRDEETQYF TGTGCCAGCAGTTTGGGGATTGGCAGGGACGAAGAGACCCAGTACTTC
TRBJ1-1 . TRBV5-1 . CASSDQGIFTEAFF TGCGCCAGCAGTGATCAGGGAATTTTCACTGAAGCTTTCTTT
TRBJ2-2 . TRBV5-1 few CASRTTHRTGELFF TGCGCCAGCAGGACCACACACCGGACCGGGGAGCTGTTTTTT
TRBJ2-3 . TRBV20-1 few CSARDSGGRTDTQYF TGCAGTGCTAGAGATTCGGGGGGCCGCACAGATACGCAGTATTTT
TRBJ2-7 . TRBV5-6 . CASGSRVRAYEQYF TGTGCCAGCGGGTCCCGGGTCAGGGCCTACGAGCAGTACTTC
TRBJ1-1 TRBD1 TRBV6-2/TRBV6-3 few CASSYRGRAANTEAFF TGTGCCAGCAGCTACAGGGGGAGGGCGGCGAACACTGAAGCTTTCTTT
TRBJ2-3 . TRBV20-1 few CSARLLALSTDTQYF TGCAGTGCTAGACTGCTAGCCCTTAGCACAGATACGCAGTATTTT
TRBJ1-2 . TRBV7-3 few CASTDMLVSLGYTF TGTGCCAGCACTGATATGTTAGTCTCTCTTGGCTACACCTTC
TRBJ1-2 . TRBV11-2 few CASSLEGSGYGYTF TGTGCCAGCAGCTTAGAGGGAAGTGGCTATGGCTACACCTTC
TRBJ2-4 . TRBV5-1 few CASSLLEGTKNIQYF TGCGCCAGCAGCTTGCTTGAGGGGACAAAAAACATTCAGTACTTC
TRBJ2-3 TRBD2 TRBV7-6 . CASASLAGEDTQYF TGTGCCAGCGCCTCACTGGCGGGGGAAGATACGCAGTATTTT
TRBJ1-5 . TRBV10-2 few CASSEFNQPQHF TGCGCCAGCAGTGAGTTCAATCAGCCCCAGCATTTT
TRBJ1-2 . TRBV12-3/TRBV12-4 few CASTYTGHGYTF TGTGCCAGCACCTATACCGGCCATGGCTACACCTTC
TRBJ2-2 . TRBV4-1 . CASSQLGFGTGELFF TGCGCCAGCAGCCAGTTGGGTTTCGGCACCGGGGAGCTGTTTTTT
TRBJ1-2 . TRBV5-1 few CASSLITGYGYTF TGCGCCAGCAGCTTAATCACAGGCTATGGCTACACCTTC
TRBJ2-5 TRBD2 TRBV4-2 few CASSQDWLAGALFPSTIQETQYF TGTGCCAGCAGCCAAGATTGGCTAGCGGGGGCCCTATTCCCCTCAACAATCCAAGAGACCCAGTACTTC
TRBJ2-1 TRBD2 TRBV20-1 . CSAALGTSGEQFF TGCAGTGCTGCGCTTGGGACTAGCGGAGAGCAGTTCTTC
TRBJ1-2 . TRBV12-3/TRBV12-4 few CASSFGAGAYGYTF TGTGCCAGCAGTTTCGGGGCAGGGGCCTATGGCTACACCTTC
TRBJ2-1 TRBD1 TRBV6-5 few CASTGTVDNEQFF TGTGCCAGCACCGGGACAGTAGACAATGAGCAGTTCTTC
TRBJ2-7 TRBD1 TRBV7-2 many CASNRGQTYEQYF TGTGCCAGCAACCGGGGACAGACCTACGAGCAGTACTTC
TRBJ2-1 TRBD1 TRBV7-2 . CASSLVGTAVDNEQFF TGTGCCAGCAGCTTAGTGGGGACAGCTGTCGACAATGAGCAGTTCTTC
TRBJ2-5 TRBD1 TRBV7-2 many CASSLAGTGGETQYF TGTGCCAGCAGCTTAGCCGGGACAGGCGGGGAGACCCAGTACTTC
TRBJ1-4 . TRBV20-1 few CSARRFTTNEKLFF TGCAGTGCTAGAAGGTTCACAACTAATGAAAAACTGTTTTTT
TRBJ1-5 . TRBV27 . CASSLSGSSNQPQHF TGTGCCAGCAGTTTATCCGGATCTAGCAATCAGCCCCAGCATTTT
TRBJ2-5 . TRBV10-3 . CAISNRNQETQYF TGTGCCATCAGCAACAGGAATCAAGAGACCCAGTACTTC
TRBJ2-7 . TRBV6-2/TRBV6-3 once CASSYRRGGFGYEQYF TGTGCCAGCAGTTACAGGCGCGGAGGTTTCGGTTACGAGCAGTACTTC
TRBJ1-4 . TRBV6-2/TRBV6-3 . CASREWTANEKLFF TGTGCCAGCAGAGAATGGACAGCGAATGAAAAACTGTTTTTT
TRBJ2-7 . TRBV7-2 . CASSLERDGEQYF TGTGCCAGCAGCTTAGAAAGGGACGGCGAGCAGTACTTC
TRBJ2-7 TRBD1 TRBV9 few CASSQTGEYEQYF TGTGCCAGCAGCCAGACAGGGGAGTACGAGCAGTACTTC
TRBJ2-3 . TRBV15 few CATSRDRLSPQYF TGTGCCACCAGCAGAGATCGTCTCAGCCCGCAGTATTTT
TRBJ1-4 . TRBV5-5 . CASSRIPTETTNEKLFF TGTGCCAGCAGCCGAATACCGACGGAGACAACTAATGAAAAACTGTTTTTT
TRBJ2-1 TRBD2 TRBV4-3 few CASSQGAGGPEQFF TGCGCCAGCAGCCAAGGGGCGGGAGGTCCTGAGCAGTTCTTC
TRBJ2-1 . TRBV4-3 . CASSRGLIVDEQFF TGCGCCAGCAGCCGGGGACTGATTGTCGATGAGCAGTTCTTC
TRBJ2-3 TRBD1 TRBV29-1 . CSAPTGDDTQYF TGCAGCGCGCCTACAGGGGACGATACGCAGTATTTT
TRBJ2-5 TRBD1 TRBV7-3 . CASSLGTGRETQYF TGTGCCAGCAGCTTAGGGACAGGCCGGGAGACCCAGTACTTC
TRBJ2-3 . TRBV7-9 many CASSLPSGSTQATDTQYF TGTGCCAGCAGCTTACCCTCGGGGTCAACTCAAGCGACAGATACGCAGTATTTT
TRBJ1-5 . TRBV12-3/TRBV12-4 . CASSAQGPEPQHF TGTGCCAGCAGTGCGCAGGGTCCCGAGCCCCAGCATTTT
TRBJ2-1 TRBD2 TRBV29-1 . CSVEESSGSVYEQFF TGCAGCGTTGAAGAGTCCAGCGGGAGTGTGTATGAGCAGTTCTTC
TRBJ2-2 . TRBV28 few CASRWTTRELFF TGTGCCAGCAGATGGACGACCAGGGAGCTGTTTTTT
TRBJ2-7 TRBD2 TRBV7-9 . CASSLVGLDYEQYF TGTGCCAGCAGCTTAGTGGGACTAGACTACGAGCAGTACTTC
TRBJ2-4 . TRBV7-2 . CASSLARTAKNIQYF TGTGCCAGCAGCTTAGCGAGGACAGCCAAAAACATTCAGTACTTC
TRBJ1-4 . TRBV19 . CASSRVGTPPDEKLFF TGTGCCAGTTCTAGAGTCGGGACACCCCCCGATGAAAAACTGTTTTTT
TRBJ1-2 . TRBV25-1 few CASSEWEEGYGYTF TGTGCCAGCAGTGAATGGGAGGAGGGCTATGGCTACACCTTC
TRBJ2-5 . TRBV4-3 many CASSQDGRGREETQYF TGCGCCAGCAGCCAAGATGGTCGGGGCAGGGAGGAGACCCAGTACTTC
TRBJ2-3 TRBD1 TRBV20-1 few CSARQGMDTQYF TGCAGTGCCCGACAGGGTATGGATACGCAGTATTTT
TRBJ1-2 TRBD1 TRBV4-1 . CASSHGDSRNYGYTF TGCGCCAGCAGCCACGGGGACAGCCGTAACTATGGCTACACCTTC